This T cell receptor beta chain was observed in a study of T cell responses to AZD1222 COVID-19 vaccine. This clone was picked up a small number of times. As yet, its antigen is unknown. Study observations and caveats: Per reports, nearly half of all spike-specific TCRs target regions that are unmutated in variants. Among AZD1222 vaccinees, only 5 to 7 were seropositive at baseline. Spike-wide vaccine-associated CD4 TCRs dominated at 160-218 and 743-854.

Sequenced by immunoSEQ multiplex PCR; TCRdb stores in-frame clones only, minus some. The table lists under 40,000 clones, about 84% of them singletons, with 4.5% to 5.5% in the top ten. Germline-derived CDR1 and CDR2 are SGHRS and YFSETQ. Trimming left V 4 bases short and J 1 base short, with 11 bases between. The CDR3 contains 15 residues. This chain uses TRBV5-1 with TRBJ2-2; perhaps TRBD2 as D (6 bases). The sequence came from an adult who received the AZD1222 COVID-19 vaccine. The input for sequencing was peripheral blood, taken 28 days after the second AZD1222 dose. CDR3 sequence: CASSARGENTGELFF. CDR3 sequence (DNA): TGCGCCAGCAGCGCGCGGGGCGAGAACACCGGGGAGCTGTTTTTT.